Listed below are T cell receptor beta chains from one sample, sequenced in a study of memory CD4+ T cells and cytomegalovirus serostatus. TCRdb's copy holds only in-frame clones and misses some; the assay was immunoSEQ multiplex PCR. This table has some 50,000 clones, roughly four fifths appearing once. The specimen sequenced was memory CD4+ T cells from blood. All receptors come from an adult in good health and CMV-seronegative. Both conserved end residues are part of each CDR3. A D gene is named only where the DNA matches it firmly. Where a row states a size, it is once, few, many or the class of an expanded clone; other rows omit it.

TRBV7-2	TRBJ2-7	17	-	-	TGTGCCAGCAGCCCCTTTGGGTACGGGGGGCGCATAATTGAGCAGTACTTC	CASSPFGYGGRIIEQYF
TRBV7-6	TRBJ2-7	13	-	TRBD1	TGTGCCAGCAGCCCGGGACAGGCTGGGGAGCAGTACTTC	CASSPGQAGEQYF
TRBV28	TRBJ2-7	16	-	TRBD1	TGTGCCAGCAACCCCTGGGGGCAGGGGGCGAACTACGAGCAGTACTTC	CASNPWGQGANYEQYF
TRBV28	TRBJ1-2	16	once	TRBD1	TGTGCCAGCAGTCCGGACAACAGGGGAGGTAGCTATGGCTACACCTTC	CASSPDNRGGSYGYTF
TRBV7-2	TRBJ1-3	17	once	TRBD1	TGTGCCAGCAGCTTACAACCGCCCCAGGGGGCTGGAAACACCATATATTTT	CASSLQPPQGAGNTIYF
TRBV5-6	TRBJ1-2	14	-	TRBD1	TGTGCCAGCAGCATGGACAGGGGCACGGATGGCTACACCTTC	CASSMDRGTDGYTF
TRBV19	TRBJ2-5	15	once	TRBD1	TGTGCCAGTAGTAGGACAGGGGGGTACCAAGAGACCCAGTACTTC	CASSRTGGYQETQYF
TRBV5-1	TRBJ2-1	13	-	-	TGCGCCAGCAGCTTGGTTGCTAGCAATGAGCAGTTCTTC	CASSLVASNEQFF
TRBV6-5	TRBJ1-1	15	-	TRBD1	TGTGCCAGCAGTTACAACAGGGGGATAGGGACTGAAGCTTTCTTT	CASSYNRGIGTEAFF
TRBV2	TRBJ1-5	15	few	-	TGTGCCAGCAGTGAAGCTGGAGGAAGCAATCAGCCCCAGCATTTT	CASSEAGGSNQPQHF
TRBV29-1	TRBJ1-5	13	-	-	TGCAGCGTCGACCAGGGGCCCAACCAGCCCCAGCATTTT	CSVDQGPNQPQHF
TRBV6-1	TRBJ1-4	15	few	TRBD1	TGTGCCAGCAAAGGGCAGGGGGCAACTAATGAAAAACTGTTTTTT	CASKGQGATNEKLFF
TRBV19	TRBJ1-2	14	few	TRBD1	TGTGCCTCCCACAGGGGACCCCTTTCGGGGGGCTACACCTTC	CASHRGPLSGGYTF
TRBV27	TRBJ2-7	15	few	TRBD1	TGTGCCAGCAGTTTAAAGGGACAGAGCTCCTACGAGCAGTACTTC	CASSLKGQSSYEQYF
TRBV5-1	TRBJ2-1	15	few	TRBD2	TGCGCCAGCAGCCTACTAGCGGGGAACTACAATGAGCAGTTCTTC	CASSLLAGNYNEQFF
TRBV19	TRBJ2-3	13	once	-	TGTGCCAGTAGTAGGGTTTCCACAGATACGCAGTATTTT	CASSRVSTDTQYF
TRBV9	TRBJ1-4	15	-	-	TGTGCCAGCAGCGGTAGCGGGGGAGGGTACGAAAAACTGTTTTTT	CASSGSGGGYEKLFF
TRBV11-2	TRBJ2-5	16	-	-	TGTGCCAGCAGTATCCCCTTCAGGGGGGCCCAAGAGACCCAGTACTTC	CASSIPFRGAQETQYF
TRBV4-1	TRBJ2-3	16	-	-	TGCGCCAGCAGCCAAGGCCCTCCGGGGCTAGGAGATACGCAGTATTTT	CASSQGPPGLGDTQYF
TRBV19	TRBJ1-5	14	-	-	TGTGCCAGTACAGGTTTAATGGGCAATCAGCCCCAGCATTTT	CASTGLMGNQPQHF
TRBV5-8	TRBJ1-5	15	few	-	TGTGCCAGCAGAAGAGACAAGGAACCCAATCAGCCCCAGCATTTT	CASRRDKEPNQPQHF
TRBV4-3	TRBJ1-1	13	-	-	TGCGCCAGCAGCCACCGTTTGAACACTGAAGCTTTCTTT	CASSHRLNTEAFF
TRBV5-1	TRBJ1-2	14	once	TRBD1	TGCGCCAGCACCGAGGGGGCGACTCAGTATGGCTACACCTTC	CASTEGATQYGYTF
TRBV6-1	TRBJ2-7	16	-	-	TGTGCCATCAGTGTTAGTCCAATCCGAAAAGCCTACGAGCAGTACTTC	CAISVSPIRKAYEQYF
TRBV19	TRBJ1-5	16	few	-	TGTGCCAGTAGCAAGGTGCGGCTGCTGAGCAATCAGCCCCAGCATTTT	CASSKVRLLSNQPQHF
TRBV4-1	TRBJ1-2	15	-	-	TGCGCCAGCAGCCAAGTCGGGGGGCGCGAAGGTGGCTACACCTTC	CASSQVGGREGGYTF
TRBV30	TRBJ1-3	15	few	TRBD1	TGTGCCTGGTCCCGGGACAGCGGCTCTGGAAACACCATATATTTT	CAWSRDSGSGNTIYF
TRBV7-2	TRBJ1-3	15	-	-	TGTGCCAGCAGCCCAACAGGGTCCTCTGGAAACACCATATATTTT	CASSPTGSSGNTIYF
TRBV7-2	TRBJ2-5	14	-	TRBD2	TGTGCCAGCAGGAGAGCGGGGGGGCCAGAGACCCAGTACTTC	CASRRAGGPETQYF
TRBV6-5	TRBJ2-7	13	-	TRBD1	TGTGCCGGTAGACAGGGGGCGGCCTACGAGCAGTACTTC	CAGRQGAAYEQYF
TRBV18	TRBJ2-7	12	-	-	TGTGCCAGCTCACCAGCGACAGACGAGCAGTACTTC	CASSPATDEQYF
TRBV7-9	TRBJ2-5	13	-	-	TGTGCCAGCAGTTTCCCGGGACTAGAGACCCAGTACTTC	CASSFPGLETQYF
TRBV2	TRBJ1-1	17	once	-	TGTGCCAGCAGTGTTGACATCCTAATCATTCGGAACACTGAAGCTTTCTTT	CASSVDILIIRNTEAFF
TRBV11-2	TRBJ2-7	16	-	TRBD2	TGTGCCAGCAGCGTCCGAAGGGCTAGCGGGAGCCACGAGCAGTACTTC	CASSVRRASGSHEQYF
TRBV6-1	TRBJ2-6	15	-	-	TGTGCCAGCAGTCCTTCAGGCTCTGGGGCCAACGTCCTGACTTTC	CASSPSGSGANVLTF
TRBV5-1	TRBJ2-3	11	-	-	TGCGCCAGCAGCCTGGGGGATACGCAGTATTTT	CASSLGDTQYF
TRBV7-8	TRBJ1-2	14	-	-	TGTGCCAGCAGCTTAGGGGGCAGCCGCTATGGCTACACCTTC	CASSLGGSRYGYTF
TRBV9	TRBJ2-3	19	-	TRBD2	TGTGCCAGCAGCGTAGGGACTAGCGGGAGATTCTCTAGCACAGATACGCAGTATTTT	CASSVGTSGRFSSTDTQYF
TRBV19	TRBJ1-2	15	-	-	TGTGCCAGTATGAAATGGGACGGCGGTAACTATGGCTACACCTTC	CASMKWDGGNYGYTF
TRBV6-1	TRBJ2-1	13	-	-	TGTGCCAGCAGTGAACAGAGAACCGGTGAGCAGTTCTTC	CASSEQRTGEQFF
TRBV2	TRBJ2-1	14	once	TRBD1	TGTGCCAGCAGTTTACAGGGGTTCGCGGGTGAGCAGTTCTTC	CASSLQGFAGEQFF
TRBV5-1	TRBJ1-1	14	-	-	TGCGCCAGCAGCTCCCACACGGGGTTCACTGAAGCTTTCTTT	CASSSHTGFTEAFF
TRBV19	TRBJ2-7	14	-	TRBD2	TGTGCCAGTAGCGAAGCGGGGGTCTTCTACGAGCAGTACTTC	CASSEAGVFYEQYF
TRBV13	TRBJ1-4	18	few	-	TGTGCCAGCAGCCTCAGAATTGGGGGGGCGCAAACTAATGAAAAACTGTTTTTT	CASSLRIGGAQTNEKLFF
TRBV11-2	TRBJ2-7	13	-	TRBD1	TGTGCCAGCAGCGAGGGACAGTCCTACGAGCAGTACTTC	CASSEGQSYEQYF
TRBV21-1	TRBJ1-3	20	-	-	TGTGCCAGCAGCAACACGTTGACAGGTTCAATTCTCCACTCTGGAAACACCATATATTTT	CASSNTLTGSILHSGNTIYF
TRBV28	TRBJ2-7	16	-	TRBD1	TGTGCCAGCAGTTCCACGGACAGGGGGCGTTTTTACGAGCAGTACTTC	CASSSTDRGRFYEQYF
TRBV7-2	TRBJ1-5	18	-	TRBD1	TGTGCCAGCAGCTTAGGTCAGGGGGCGCCGGATGGCAATCAGCCCCAGCATTTT	CASSLGQGAPDGNQPQHF
TRBV20-1	TRBJ1-1	11	-	-	TGCAGGTGTTCTTCGAACACTGAAGCTTTCTTT	CRCSSNTEAFF
TRBV29-1	TRBJ1-2	13	-	TRBD1	TGCAGCGTTGAAACCTGGACAGGCAATGGCTACACCTTC	CSVETWTGNGYTF
TRBV6-4	TRBJ2-7	12	few	-	TGTGCCAGCAGTGATACGGTCTACGAGCAGTACTTC	CASSDTVYEQYF
TRBV30	TRBJ1-1	12	-	TRBD1	TGTGCCTGGAGTGCGGACAGGGGTAGAGCTTTCTTT	CAWSADRGRAFF
TRBV5-1	TRBJ2-1	15	-	TRBD2	TGCGCCAGCAGCTTGGCGGTAGCGGGAGTGACGGAGCAGTTCTTC	CASSLAVAGVTEQFF
TRBV7-4	TRBJ1-1	19	-	TRBD1	TGTGCCAGCAGCTTAGTGTATGGGGACAGGGGCGTCAGGAACACTGAAGCTTTCTTT	CASSLVYGDRGVRNTEAFF
TRBV27	TRBJ2-4	15	-	TRBD2	TGTGCCAGCAGCAGGACTAGCGGGTCCAAAAACATTCAGTACTTC	CASSRTSGSKNIQYF
TRBV7-7	TRBJ2-3	15	-	-	TGTGCTAGCAGCTTAGAACTCGGAGGGACAGATACGCAGTATTTT	CASSLELGGTDTQYF
TRBV9	TRBJ2-7	14	-	-	TGTGCCAGCAGCGTAGCAGGATCTCGGCACGAGCAGTACTTC	CASSVAGSRHEQYF
TRBV5-4	TRBJ1-1	15	-	TRBD1	TGTGCCAGCAGCTTGAGACAGGGGAAGAACACTGAAGCTTTCTTT	CASSLRQGKNTEAFF